The 28 T cell receptor beta chains in this list originate from one sample, sequenced in a study of PD-L1 blockade in urothelial cancer. Time point defined: pretreatment peripheral blood. The assay was immunoSEQ multiplex PCR, and TCRdb's table has in-frame clones only and misses some. The sample carries approximately 48,000 clones, around nine tenths recorded once. Material: PBMCs, obtained around atezolizumab (anti-PD-L1) treatment. Receptor source: a woman aged 55 to 70 with urothelial cancer.

This chain uses TRBV9 with TRBJ2-2, with 9 positions matching TRBD2. The CDR3 extends over 14 amino acids. The trim removed 7 bases at V and 7 bases at J, leaving 8 bases unmatched. The germline CDR1 and CDR2 sequences are SGDLS and YYNGEE. The CDR3 DNA is TGTGCCAGCCAAGCGGGAGGATGGGTCGGGGAGCTGTTTTTT. Encoded protein: CASQAGGWVGELFF. The variable domain in full, with the rest retrieved from reference TRBV9 and TRBJ2-2, is DSGVTQTPKHLITATGQRVTLRCSPRSGDLSVYWYQQSLDQGLQFLIQYYNGEERAKGNILERFSAQQFPDLHSELNLSSLELGDSALYFCASQAGGWVGELFFGEGSRLTVL.

V and J are TRBV5-1 and TRBJ2-7, with 10 bases matching TRBD1. Losses at the gene ends were 5 bases for V and 6 bases for J; bases not matched to a gene: 11. CDR1 is SGHRS, CDR2 YFSETQ, per germline. This CDR3 has 15 residues. This CDR3 is CASRTAPGQGGEQYF. The CDR3 DNA is TGCGCCAGCAGGACAGCCCCAGGACAGGGGGGCGAGCAGTACTTC.

The gene calls are TRBV7-9 and TRBJ2-7; D is perhaps TRBD2 (6 bases). V was pared by 2 bases and J by 6 bases, with 14 bases between. The CDR3 runs to 14 residues. Germline assignment: CDR1 SEHNR and CDR2 FQNEAQ (reference sequence). The CDR3 loop reads CASSLNGGNFEQYF. The CDR3 DNA reads TGTGCCAGCAGCTTAAATGGAGGGAATTTCGAGCAGTACTTC. The whole variable domain, remainder taken from reference TRBV7-9 and TRBJ2-7, is DTGVSQNPRHKITKRGQNVTFRCDPISEHNRLYWYRQTLGQGPEFLTYFQNEAQLEKSRLLSDRFSAERPKGSFSTLEIQRTEQGDSAMYLCASSLNGGNFEQYFGPGTRLTVT.

This rearrangement joins TRBV7-9 to TRBJ1-4, with TRBD1 matching 11 bases. The CDR3 sequence is 18 residues long. Germline CDR1 SEHNR, CDR2 FQNEAQ (reference sequence). V shed 5 bases and J 5 bases; nucleotides not matched to a gene: 13. The CDR3 nucleotides are TGTGCCAGCAGCACTAAAGGGACAGGGGGTATCAGGAATGAAAAACTGTTTTTT. It translates to CASSTKGTGGIRNEKLFF.

V usage is TRBV25-1 and J usage is TRBJ2-7, with D perhaps TRBD2 (5 bases). The CDR3 is 14 amino acids. The V end was cut by 6 bases, the J end by 2 bases, with 14 bases between. The germline CDR1 and CDR2 sequences are MGHDK and SYGVNS. The CDR3: CASSTHGITYEQYF. CDR3 sequence (DNA): TGTGCCAGCAGCACTCACGGGATAACCTACGAGCAGTACTTC.

This sequence joins TRBV4-1 and TRBJ2-3, with 9 bases that match TRBD2. The germline CDR1 and CDR2 sequences are MGHRA and YSYEKL. There are 18 residues in the CDR3. V lost 1 base, J lost 0 bases, and 8 bases stayed unmatched. DNA for the CDR3: TGCGCCAGCAGCCAAGGAGTAAGCGGGAGGCCTAGCACAGATACGCAGTATTTT. It translates to CASSQGVSGRPSTDTQYF.

The genes are TRBV27 and TRBJ1-4; TRBD1 is a possible D gene (5 bases). Trimming took 7 bases from V and 3 from J, leaving 15 bases between them. Germline CDR1 MNHEY, CDR2 SMNVEV (reference sequence). This CDR3 has 15 residues. As DNA, the CDR3 is TGTGCCAGCAAGGAGGGGTCGAAATCTAATGAAAAACTGTTTTTT. This gives the protein CASKEGSKSNEKLFF.

The chain combines TRBV7-2 with TRBJ2-5, with 9 nucleotides matching TRBD1. This CDR3 is 15 amino acids long. V lost 1 base, J lost 7 bases, and 7 bases stayed unmatched. The germline CDR1 and CDR2 sequences are SGHTA and FQGNSA. The chain's CDR3 is CASSLEQGAIWTQYF. The CDR3 DNA reads TGTGCCAGCAGCTTAGAACAGGGGGCTATCTGGACCCAGTACTTC.

The chain uses TRBV7-2 and TRBJ2-5; the D gene is possibly TRBD1 (6 bases). This CDR3 spans 14 amino acids. From germline, CDR1 is SGHTA and CDR2 FQGNSA. V was cut by 3 bases and J by 2 bases, with 10 bases left in between. CDR3 amino acids: CASSFQTGQETQYF. The DNA for the CDR3 is TGTGCCAGCAGCTTCCAGACAGGACAAGAGACCCAGTACTTC.

This clone was seen a handful of times. The chain recombines TRBV7-9 with TRBJ2-1; D possibly corresponds to TRBD1 (5 bases). Germline V lookup: CDR1 SEHNR, CDR2 FQNEAQ (reference sequence). The CDR3 has 13 residues. V was trimmed by 5 bases and J by 8 bases, leaving 13 bases between them. CDR3 sequence: CASSASGPDEQFF. In nucleotides, the CDR3 is TGTGCCAGCAGCGCCTCAGGGCCGGATGAGCAGTTCTTC.

The chain recombines TRBV15 with TRBJ1-2, with TRBD1 matching over 7 bases. The CDR3 sequence is 12 residues long. CDR1 is LNHNV, CDR2 YYDKDF, per germline (reference sequence). The J segment lost 4 bases and the V segment lost 8 bases, leaving 4 bases of the junction unmatched. DNA for the CDR3: TGTGCCACCCGGACAGGCCTCTATGGCTACACCTTC. It codes for CATRTGLYGYTF.

This chain uses TRBV27 with TRBJ2-1; no firm D call. The CDR3 has 15 residues. Germline values: CDR1 MNHEY, CDR2 SMNVEV (reference sequence). V shed 8 bases and J shed 4 bases, with 18 bases lying between them. The DNA for the CDR3 is TGTGCCAGCTCCTTTGCCCCGGTTATGTACAATGAGCAGTTCTTC. Protein: CASSFAPVMYNEQFF.

In this sample, this clone turned up once. The gene calls are TRBV7-9 and TRBJ2-7, with D perhaps TRBD2 (6 bases). The ends were cut back, 5 bases at V and 4 bases at J, with 18 bases in the middle. This CDR3 spans 15 amino acids. Germline V gene lookup returns CDR1 SEHNR and CDR2 FQNEAQ (reference sequence). The DNA for the CDR3 is TGTGCCAGCAGCCTGCTAGCGAGTAATTCGTACGAGCAGTACTTC. Translated, it gives CASSLLASNSYEQYF.

The V and J genes are TRBV7-3 and TRBJ2-2; 9 bases line up with TRBD2. The CDR3 extends over 15 amino acids. Germline V gene sequence: CDR1 SGHTA, CDR2 FQGTGA. V was pared by 8 bases and J by 3 bases, with 7 bases of the junction left unmatched. The CDR3 loop is CASAASGGYTGELFF. DNA of the CDR3: TGTGCCAGCGCCGCGAGCGGGGGGTACACCGGGGAGCTGTTTTTT.

This chain links TRBV5-1 with TRBJ2-3; D is possibly TRBD2 (6 bases). Germline CDR1 reads SGHRS; CDR2 reads YFSETQ. Trimming removed 0 bases at V and 4 bases at J, with 15 bases between. The CDR3 spans 16 residues. The CDR3 is CASSLGGAGFSDTQYF. The CDR3 nucleotides are TGCGCCAGCAGCTTGGGAGGCGCGGGGTTTTCAGATACGCAGTATTTT.

This clone showed up just a few times. The V and J genes are TRBV7-3 and TRBJ1-1; D perhaps matches TRBD1 (6 bases). This CDR3 has 13 residues. Germline values: CDR1 SGHTA, CDR2 FQGTGA. The V end lost 5 bases, the J end lost 5 bases, and 12 bases lay between the germline ends. The CDR3 DNA reads as TGTGCCAGCAGCGCCAGGGGTCCGACTGAAGCTTTCTTT. It yields the protein CASSARGPTEAFF.

This clone has a handful of counts. The chain links TRBV5-1 to TRBJ1-2; TRBD1 matches 7 bases. The V gene's germline CDR1 is SGHRS and CDR2 YFSETQ. The V and J ends lost 4 bases and 4 bases, in that order; junction bases with no gene match: 10. The CDR3 runs to 15 residues. In DNA form, the CDR3 reads TGCGCCAGCAGCCCTGACCCCGGGACAGCCTATGGCTACACCTTC. Its translation: CASSPDPGTAYGYTF.

The chain recombines TRBV18 with TRBJ1-5; 7 bases agree with TRBD1. V lost 1 base and J lost 1; bases outside the gene matches: 1. Germline V gene data show CDR1 as KGHSH and CDR2 as LQKENI. The CDR3 sequence is 15 residues long. The CDR3 region has the DNA TGTGCCAGCTCACCACTGACAGGGAGCAATCAGCCCCAGCATTTT. Amino acids: CASSPLTGSNQPQHF.

The V gene is TRBV7-2, the J gene TRBJ1-5, with D maybe TRBD1 (5 bases). The CDR3 has 14 residues. In germline, CDR1 is SGHTA, CDR2 FQGNSA. Trimming left V 0 bases short and J 9 bases short, with 12 bases between. CDR3 sequence: CASSLAGGAGPQHF. For the CDR3, the DNA is TGTGCCAGCAGCTTAGCGGGGGGAGCTGGGCCCCAGCATTTT. Complete variable domain (other parts from reference TRBV7-2 and TRBJ1-5): GAGVSQSPSNKVTEKGKDVELRCDPISGHTALYWYRQSLGQGLEFLIYFQGNSAPDKSGLPSDRFSAERTGGSVSTLTIQRTQQEDSAVYLCASSLAGGAGPQHFGDGTRLSIL.

The V call is TRBV5-1, the J call TRBJ2-3; 13 bases line up with TRBD2. V shed 5 bases, J shed 4 bases, and the junction held 4 bases outside the gene matches. The germline V gene has CDR1 SGHRS and CDR2 YFSETQ. This CDR3 comprises 15 residues. CDR3 sequence: CASRPGLAGSDTQYF. The CDR3 DNA follows: TGCGCCAGCAGACCGGGACTAGCGGGATCAGATACGCAGTATTTT.

CDR3 sequence (DNA): TGCGCCAGCAGCCAAGCCTCCGGGGGGTTGCAAGAGACCCAGTACTTC. This gives the protein CASSQASGGLQETQYF. This chain connects TRBV4-3 to TRBJ2-5, with 7 positions matching TRBD2. Trimming cost V 1 base and J 2 bases; bases outside gene matches: 7. From germline, CDR1 is LGHNA and CDR2 YSLEER. The CDR3 runs to 16 residues.

In DNA form, the CDR3 reads TGTGCCAGCAGCCCACCGCCCGGGTTCGAGCAGTACTTC. This gives the protein CASSPPPGFEQYF. The genes are TRBV7-9 and TRBJ2-7; D call uncertain. The germline V gene has CDR1 SEHNR and CDR2 FQNEAQ (reference sequence). This CDR3 spans 13 amino acids. Trimming shortened V by 5 bases and J by 6 bases, and 14 bases separated the two germline ends.

This chain joins TRBV15 and TRBJ1-3; TRBD1 matches at 7 bases. Trimming removed 9 bases from V and 0 bases from J; junction bases left unmatched: 5. This CDR3 is built from 14 residues. Per germline, CDR1 LNHNV and CDR2 YYDKDF (reference sequence). The CDR3 DNA reads TGTGCCACAAAACAGGGGAGCTCTGGAAACACCATATATTTT. It specifies CATKQGSSGNTIYF.

The rearrangement links TRBV5-6 to TRBJ1-1, with D uncertain. The CDR3 is made up of 13 amino acids. V lost 3 bases and J 0 bases, leaving 6 bases between the germline ends. CDR1 is SGHDT, CDR2 YYEEEE, per germline. Here the CDR3 DNA reads TGTGCCAGCAGCTGGGCCCTGAACACTGAAGCTTTCTTT. This encodes CASSWALNTEAFF. Full variable domain (missing parts from reference TRBV5-6 and TRBJ1-1): DAGVTQSPTHLIKTRGQQVTLRCSPKSGHDTVSWYQQALGQGPQFIFQYYEEEERQRGNFPDRFSGHQFPNYSSELNVNALLLGDSALYLCASSWALNTEAFFGQGTRLTVV.

The chain couples TRBV19 to TRBJ1-5; the D is unclear. CDR1 is LNHDA, CDR2 SQIVND, per germline (reference sequence). The CDR3 has 14 amino acids. Trimming removed 3 bases from V and 3 bases from J, with 9 bases in between. DNA of the CDR3: TGTGCCAGTAGTATTGTCCATTCCAATCAGCCCCAGCATTTT. This encodes CASSIVHSNQPQHF.

The chain is built from TRBV28 and TRBJ1-1; tentatively, D is TRBD1 (5 bases). V shed 4 bases and J shed 1 base, with 13 bases lying between them. The V gene's germline CDR1 is MDHEN and CDR2 SYDVKM. CDR3 size: 15 residues. CDR3 bases: TGTGCCAGCAGTTCCCACCCTACAGGGAACACTGAAGCTTTCTTT. This codes for CASSSHPTGNTEAFF.

The gene calls are TRBV28 and TRBJ1-3; D is unresolved. The CDR3 spans 12 residues. CDR1 is MDHEN and CDR2 is SYDVKM in the germline V gene. V lost 6 bases and J 7 bases, leaving 10 bases between the germline ends. CDR3 sequence (DNA): TGTGCCAGCAGCTCCTCGGTGAACACCATATATTTT. This codes for CASSSSVNTIYF.

The chain uses TRBV7-2 and TRBJ2-3; unclear D gene. The CDR3 covers 13 residues. CDR1 is SGHTA, CDR2 FQGNSA, per germline. Trimming took off 2 bases at V and 4 bases at J, with 7 bases between the two ends. DNA for the CDR3: TGTGCCAGCAGCTTAATGTTCTCAGATACGCAGTATTTT. It yields the protein CASSLMFSDTQYF.